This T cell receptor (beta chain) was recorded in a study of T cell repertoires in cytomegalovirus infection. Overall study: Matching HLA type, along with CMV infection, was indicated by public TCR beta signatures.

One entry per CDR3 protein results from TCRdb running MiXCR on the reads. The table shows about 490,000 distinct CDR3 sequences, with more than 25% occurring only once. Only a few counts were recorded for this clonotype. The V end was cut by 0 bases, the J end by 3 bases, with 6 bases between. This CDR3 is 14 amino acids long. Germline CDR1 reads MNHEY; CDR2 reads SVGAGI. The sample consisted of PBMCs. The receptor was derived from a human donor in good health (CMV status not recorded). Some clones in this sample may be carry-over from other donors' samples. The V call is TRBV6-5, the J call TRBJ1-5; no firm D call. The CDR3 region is CASSYSGNNQPQHF. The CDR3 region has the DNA TGTGCCAGCAGTTACTCCGGCAACAATCAGCCCCAGCATTTT.